The clone carrying this T cell receptor (beta chain) was seen repeatedly, ten times or more. This sample was taken from a study of T cells in Graves' hyperthyroidism and ophthalmopathy. Those with hyperthyroidism were 18 to 65 years old, newly diagnosed, and ill for under 2 months. The source material, RNA transcripts, was used to amplify TCR beta CDR3 regions. The HTBI primer set served for first-round RT-PCR of the TCR CDR3. TCRdb fed the multiplex PCR reads into MiXCR, producing one record per CDR3 protein. In the table there are around 350,000 distinct CDR3 sequences, about 15% of which are singletons. Material for sequencing was blood. The TCR originated in a woman younger than 35 with Graves' hyperthyroidism that later progressed to Graves' ophthalmopathy.

The DNA for the CDR3 is TGTGCCAGCAGTTTCGGGAGACAAATCTTGTCCCCCAGCACAGATACGCAGTATTTT. Translated: CASSFGRQILSPSTDTQYF. The chain joins TRBV28 to TRBJ2-3; D possibly corresponds to TRBD2 (6 bases). Germline CDR1 reads MDHEN; CDR2 reads SYDVKM. This CDR3 is 19 amino acids long. Trimming pared 3 bases from V and 0 bases from J, leaving 22 bases between.